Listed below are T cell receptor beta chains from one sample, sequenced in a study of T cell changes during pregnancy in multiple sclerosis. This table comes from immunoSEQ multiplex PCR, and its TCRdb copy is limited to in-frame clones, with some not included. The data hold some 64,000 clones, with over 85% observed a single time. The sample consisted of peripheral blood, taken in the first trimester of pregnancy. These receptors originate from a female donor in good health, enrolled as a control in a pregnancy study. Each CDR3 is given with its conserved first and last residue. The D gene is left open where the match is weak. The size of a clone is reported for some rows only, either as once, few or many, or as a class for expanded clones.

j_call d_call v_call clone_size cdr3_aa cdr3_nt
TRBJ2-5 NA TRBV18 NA CASSPGTGIQETQYF TGTGCCAGCTCACCCGGAACAGGTATTCAAGAGACCCAGTACTTC
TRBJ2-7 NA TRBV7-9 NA CASSSSHGMADEQYF TGTGCCAGCAGCTCCTCCCACGGGATGGCCGACGAGCAGTACTTC
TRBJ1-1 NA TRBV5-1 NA CASSLVAPTRTYNEAFF TGCGCCAGCAGCTTGGTAGCCCCTACAAGAACCTATAATGAAGCTTTCTTT
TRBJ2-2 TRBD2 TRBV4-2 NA CASRPSGGAAGELFF TGTGCCAGCAGGCCTAGCGGGGGGGCCGCCGGGGAGCTGTTTTTT
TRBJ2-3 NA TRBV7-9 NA CASSPFRGASTDTQYF TGTGCCAGCAGCCCATTTCGGGGGGCTAGCACAGATACGCAGTATTTT
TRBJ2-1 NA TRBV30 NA CAWGPSNEQFF TGTGCCTGGGGCCCGTCGAATGAGCAGTTCTTC
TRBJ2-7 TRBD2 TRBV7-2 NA CASRPGGYSYEQYF TGTGCCAGCAGGCCCGGGGGGTACTCCTACGAGCAGTACTTC
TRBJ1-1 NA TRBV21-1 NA CASPFPGGTEAFF TGTGCCAGCCCCTTTCCAGGGGGCACTGAAGCTTTCTTT
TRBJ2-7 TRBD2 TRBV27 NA CASSLSGGPYEQYF TGTGCCAGCAGTTTGTCGGGAGGGCCTTACGAGCAGTACTTC
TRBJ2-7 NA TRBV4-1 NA CASSQAAGYPYEQYF TGCGCCAGCAGCCAAGCTGCGGGGTACCCCTACGAGCAGTACTTC
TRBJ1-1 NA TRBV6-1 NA CASSSRRAGNTEAFF TGTGCCAGCAGTTCCCGGAGGGCAGGGAACACTGAAGCTTTCTTT
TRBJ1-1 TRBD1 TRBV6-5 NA CATHTTGQGNTEAFF TGTGCCACTCATACAACTGGACAGGGAAACACTGAAGCTTTCTTT
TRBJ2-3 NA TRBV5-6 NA CASSGTSTDTQYF TGTGCCAGCAGCGGGACTAGCACAGATACGCAGTATTTT
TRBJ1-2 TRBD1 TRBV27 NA CASSSVPGQGAYGYTF TGTGCCAGCAGTTCCGTCCCGGGACAGGGGGCATATGGCTACACCTTC
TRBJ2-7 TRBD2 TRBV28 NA CASSFGLAVSYEQYF TGTGCCAGCAGTTTCGGACTAGCGGTTTCCTACGAGCAGTACTTC
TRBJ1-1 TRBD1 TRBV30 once CAWGIFLITGTGVTEAFF TGTGCCTGGGGTATCTTTCTTATTACCGGGACAGGAGTGACTGAAGCTTTCTTT
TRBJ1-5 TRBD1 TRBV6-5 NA CASSSLARDRGTQHF TGTGCCAGCAGTTCCCTTGCCCGGGACAGGGGAACCCAGCATTTT
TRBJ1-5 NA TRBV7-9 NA CASSSGQGGNQPQHF TGTGCCAGCAGCTCTGGGCAGGGTGGCAATCAGCCCCAGCATTTT
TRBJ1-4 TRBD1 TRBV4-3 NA CASSQDRGRNEKLFF TGCGCCAGCAGCCAGGACAGGGGGCGGAATGAAAAACTGTTTTTT
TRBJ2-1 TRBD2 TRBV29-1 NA CSVAGTTLPYNEQFF TGCAGCGTTGCCGGGACTACCCTCCCCTACAATGAGCAGTTCTTC
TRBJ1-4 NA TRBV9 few CASSVAGGLDEKLFF TGTGCCAGCAGCGTAGCGGGGGGGCTGGATGAAAAACTGTTTTTT
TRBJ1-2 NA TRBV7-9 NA CASSFGVGEGYGYTF TGTGCCAGCAGTTTCGGGGTCGGTGAAGGCTATGGCTACACCTTC
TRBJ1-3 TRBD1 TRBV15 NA CATSGGGTGGFFESSGNTIYF TGTGCCACCAGTGGAGGAGGGACAGGGGGCTTTTTCGAGAGCTCTGGAAACACCATATATTTT
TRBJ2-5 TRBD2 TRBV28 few CASSLRLAGFETQYF TGTGCCAGCAGTTTAAGACTAGCGGGATTCGAGACCCAGTACTTC
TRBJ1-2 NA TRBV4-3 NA CASSPTVNYGYTF TGCGCCAGCAGCCCCACAGTTAACTATGGCTACACCTTC
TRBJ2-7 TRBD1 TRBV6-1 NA CASLRTGEDEQYF TGTGCCAGCCTCAGGACAGGGGAGGACGAGCAGTACTTC
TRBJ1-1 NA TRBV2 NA CASTYSIDTEAFF TGTGCCAGCACCTATTCTATCGACACTGAAGCTTTCTTT
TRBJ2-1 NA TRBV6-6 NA CASSLQGGSYNEQFF TGTGCCAGCAGTTTGCAGGGAGGCTCCTACAATGAGCAGTTCTTC
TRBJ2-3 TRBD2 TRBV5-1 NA CASSLPGVAGVEDTQYF TGCGCCAGCAGCTTGCCCGGGGTGGCGGGAGTTGAAGATACGCAGTATTTT
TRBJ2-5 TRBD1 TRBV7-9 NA CASSLSRTGKDETQYF TGTGCCAGCAGCCTCTCACGGACAGGGAAGGATGAGACCCAGTACTTC
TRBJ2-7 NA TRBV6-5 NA CASSYAGDGYEQYF TGTGCCAGCAGTTACGCAGGGGACGGGTACGAGCAGTACTTC
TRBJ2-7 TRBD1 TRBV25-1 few CASSSTGTEVYEQYF TGTGCCAGCAGTTCCACCGGGACAGAGGTCTACGAGCAGTACTTC
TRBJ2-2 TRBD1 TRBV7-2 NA CASSRDRGLAGELFF TGTGCCAGCAGCCGAGACAGGGGGCTGGCCGGGGAGCTGTTTTTT
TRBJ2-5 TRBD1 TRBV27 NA CASSSTGGTETQYF TGTGCCAGCAGTTCGACAGGGGGCACAGAGACCCAGTACTTC
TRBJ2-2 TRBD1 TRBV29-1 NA CSVRSGTDTGELFF TGCAGCGTTCGTTCCGGGACAGACACCGGGGAGCTGTTTTTT
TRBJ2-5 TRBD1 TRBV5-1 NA CASSLVGQGARETQYF TGCGCCAGCAGCTTGGTAGGACAGGGGGCACGGGAGACCCAGTACTTC
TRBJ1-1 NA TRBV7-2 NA CASSLKGDTEAFF TGTGCCAGCAGCTTGAAGGGGGACACTGAAGCTTTCTTT
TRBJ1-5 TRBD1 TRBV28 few CASSLYRGSNQPQHF TGTGCCAGCAGTTTATACAGGGGAAGCAATCAGCCCCAGCATTTT
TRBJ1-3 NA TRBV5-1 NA CASSLGQITGNTIYF TGCGCCAGCAGCTTGGGACAGATAACTGGAAACACCATATATTTT
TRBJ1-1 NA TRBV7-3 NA CASSQLTGEAFF TGTGCCAGTAGCCAACTCACCGGTGAAGCTTTCTTT
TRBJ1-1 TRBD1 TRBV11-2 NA CASSPRTGGPTEAFF TGTGCCAGCAGCCCCCGGACAGGGGGTCCCACTGAAGCTTTCTTT
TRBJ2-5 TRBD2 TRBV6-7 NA CAAPRGGSGILETQYF TGTGCCGCCCCCCGTGGGGGTAGCGGGATTTTAGAGACCCAGTACTTC
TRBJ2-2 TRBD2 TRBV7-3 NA CASSLTNIGAGNTGELFF TGTGCCAGCAGCTTAACGAACATCGGAGCGGGAAACACCGGGGAGCTGTTTTTT
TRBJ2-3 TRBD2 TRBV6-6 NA CASSAAGLGDTQYF TGTGCCAGCAGTGCCGCGGGACTAGGGGATACGCAGTATTTT
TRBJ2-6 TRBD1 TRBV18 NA CASSQGGGGANVLTF TGTGCCAGCTCGCAAGGGGGCGGTGGGGCCAACGTCCTGACTTTC
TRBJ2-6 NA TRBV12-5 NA CASLSSGANVLTF TGTGCTAGTCTATCCTCTGGGGCCAACGTCCTGACTTTC
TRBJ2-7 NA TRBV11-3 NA CASSLDLQAFEQYF TGTGCCAGCAGCTTAGATTTACAGGCCTTCGAGCAGTACTTC
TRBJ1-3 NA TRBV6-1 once CASSRGDSGNTIYF TGTGCCAGCAGTAGAGGCGACTCTGGAAACACCATATATTTT
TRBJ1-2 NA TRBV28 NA CATKNYGYTF TGTGCCACCAAAAACTATGGCTACACCTTC
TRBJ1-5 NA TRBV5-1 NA CASSRTGGIEQPQHF TGCGCCAGCAGCCGTACGGGGGGAATAGAGCAGCCCCAGCATTTT
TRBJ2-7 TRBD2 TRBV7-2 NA CASSRGGLAGVGGYEQYF TGTGCCAGCAGCCGCGGGGGTCTAGCGGGAGTTGGGGGGTACGAGCAGTACTTC
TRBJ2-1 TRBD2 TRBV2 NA CAIGTSGGNEQFF TGTGCCATAGGGACTAGCGGGGGCAATGAGCAGTTCTTC
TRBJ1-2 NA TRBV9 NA CASSVDLGWGDGYTF TGTGCCAGCAGCGTAGATCTCGGATGGGGGGATGGCTACACCTTC
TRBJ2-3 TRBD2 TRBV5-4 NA CASSLGGGLFTDTQYF TGTGCCAGCAGCTTGGGGGGGGGACTCTTCACAGATACGCAGTATTTT